This is a list of T cell receptor beta chains from one sample in a study of T cell changes during pregnancy in multiple sclerosis. Profiled with immunoSEQ multiplex PCR; TCRdb holds only in-frame clones, not every one. The sample consists of about 75,000 clones, 70% to 90% of them appearing once. The source material was peripheral blood, sampled in the first trimester of pregnancy. Every receptor here comes from a female donor in good health, enrolled as a control in a pregnancy study. Both conserved end residues are part of each CDR3. Fields, in order: D gene, clone size, V gene, J gene, CDR3 DNA, CDR3 protein. A D gene is named only where the DNA matches it firmly. Size is omitted from some rows. Given values are once, few, many or a class for expanded clones.

d_gene: -
abundance: -
v_gene: TRBV19
j_gene: TRBJ2-1
CDR3nt: TGTGCCAGTAGTATTCCCGGACAGACTGACAATGAGCAGTTCTTC
CDR3aa: CASSIPGQTDNEQFF

d_gene: -
abundance: -
v_gene: TRBV19
j_gene: TRBJ1-1
CDR3nt: TGTGCCAGTAGGAAGGGGGGGGCGACTGAAGCTTTCTTT
CDR3aa: CASRKGGATEAFF

d_gene: -
abundance: -
v_gene: TRBV7-2
j_gene: TRBJ1-4
CDR3nt: TGTGCCAGCAGGTGGACAGCCGCAACTAATGAAAAACTGTTTTTT
CDR3aa: CASRWTAATNEKLFF

d_gene: -
abundance: -
v_gene: TRBV7-2
j_gene: TRBJ2-2
CDR3nt: TGTGCCAGCAGCTTAGTCGTACAGAACACCGGGGAGCTGTTTTTT
CDR3aa: CASSLVVQNTGELFF

d_gene: -
abundance: -
v_gene: TRBV19
j_gene: TRBJ1-6
CDR3nt: TGTGCCAGTAGTATAAGAGAAATCCATTCACCCCTCCACTTT
CDR3aa: CASSIREIHSPLHF

d_gene: TRBD1
abundance: once
v_gene: TRBV5-8
j_gene: TRBJ1-2
CDR3nt: TGTGCCAGCAGTTCTATTCACCGGGACAGATCTGGCTACACCTTC
CDR3aa: CASSSIHRDRSGYTF

d_gene: TRBD1
abundance: few
v_gene: TRBV5-1
j_gene: TRBJ1-2
CDR3nt: TGCGCCAGCAGCTGGACACAGGGGGACTATGGCTACACCTTC
CDR3aa: CASSWTQGDYGYTF

d_gene: -
abundance: -
v_gene: TRBV28
j_gene: TRBJ1-1
CDR3nt: TGTGCCAGCAGTTTCAGAAGAGGACAAGCGAACACTGAAGCTTTCTTT
CDR3aa: CASSFRRGQANTEAFF

d_gene: -
abundance: -
v_gene: TRBV5-1
j_gene: TRBJ1-1
CDR3nt: TGCGCCAGCAGGAGGCAATTGGACACTGAAGCTTTCTTT
CDR3aa: CASRRQLDTEAFF

d_gene: TRBD2
abundance: -
v_gene: TRBV6-5
j_gene: TRBJ2-1
CDR3nt: TGTGCCAGCAGTTTAACCGGGGGGATCAATGAGCAGTTCTTC
CDR3aa: CASSLTGGINEQFF

d_gene: -
abundance: once
v_gene: TRBV19
j_gene: TRBJ1-5
CDR3nt: TGTGCCAGTAGTATCCGGGGATTCAATCAGCCCCAGCATTTT
CDR3aa: CASSIRGFNQPQHF

d_gene: TRBD1
abundance: -
v_gene: TRBV4-2
j_gene: TRBJ1-6
CDR3nt: TGTGCCAGCAGCCAAACCCTGGACAGGGGAAATTCACCCCTCCACTTT
CDR3aa: CASSQTLDRGNSPLHF

d_gene: -
abundance: -
v_gene: TRBV7-2
j_gene: TRBJ2-3
CDR3nt: TGTGCCAGCTGCCCCCACGCGGGTACAGATACGCAGTATTTT
CDR3aa: CASCPHAGTDTQYF

d_gene: -
abundance: -
v_gene: TRBV14
j_gene: TRBJ2-1
CDR3nt: TGTGCCAGCAGCCAAGTAGGCTATCGGGGGTACAATGAGCAGTTCTTC
CDR3aa: CASSQVGYRGYNEQFF

d_gene: TRBD2
abundance: -
v_gene: TRBV5-1
j_gene: TRBJ2-7
CDR3nt: TGCGCCAGCAGCTGGACGTCTAGCGGAACCTACGAGCAGTACTTC
CDR3aa: CASSWTSSGTYEQYF

d_gene: -
abundance: -
v_gene: TRBV7-2
j_gene: TRBJ2-7
CDR3nt: TGTGCCAGCAGCCTCGGAGGGAACTCCTACGAGCAGTACTTC
CDR3aa: CASSLGGNSYEQYF

d_gene: -
abundance: -
v_gene: TRBV18
j_gene: TRBJ1-5
CDR3nt: TGTGCCAGCTCACCAGGTAGCCAATATAGCAATCAGCCCCAGCATTTT
CDR3aa: CASSPGSQYSNQPQHF

d_gene: -
abundance: -
v_gene: TRBV6-5
j_gene: TRBJ1-4
CDR3nt: TGTGCCAGCACCGACGGGGCAACTAATGAAAAACTGTTTTTT
CDR3aa: CASTDGATNEKLFF

d_gene: -
abundance: -
v_gene: TRBV19
j_gene: TRBJ2-3
CDR3nt: TGTGCCAGTAGTATATTCTGGCACCCCACAGATACGCAGTATTTT
CDR3aa: CASSIFWHPTDTQYF

d_gene: TRBD1
abundance: -
v_gene: TRBV5-4
j_gene: TRBJ2-5
CDR3nt: TGTGCCAGCAGCCGCCTACAGGGGGCTGGGGAGACCCAGTACTTC
CDR3aa: CASSRLQGAGETQYF

d_gene: TRBD2
abundance: -
v_gene: TRBV4-1
j_gene: TRBJ2-7
CDR3nt: TGCGCCAGCAGCGCCAGACTAGCGGACTACGAGCAGTACTTC
CDR3aa: CASSARLADYEQYF

d_gene: TRBD1
abundance: -
v_gene: TRBV5-1
j_gene: TRBJ2-5
CDR3nt: TGCGCCAGCAGCTCCCGGGACAGGGGGCTCTGGGAGACCCAGTACTTC
CDR3aa: CASSSRDRGLWETQYF

d_gene: TRBD1
abundance: -
v_gene: TRBV7-9
j_gene: TRBJ1-1
CDR3nt: TGTGCCAGCAGTCCGTTCCCCGGGACAGGGAACACTGAAGCTTTCTTT
CDR3aa: CASSPFPGTGNTEAFF